This is a list of T cell receptor beta chains from one sample in a study of blood T cells in healthy people across ages. Each CDR3 protein gets one entry after TCRdb re-called the 5' RACE reads with MiXCR. The sample lists around 990,000 distinct CDR3 sequences, 35% to 45% seen once, with about an eighth in the top ten. The specimen was blood. These receptor sequences come from a man younger than 35 in good health. The CDR3 runs from the conserved cysteine through the conserved F or W. The D gene is left open where the match is weak. Size values are once, few and many counts, or a class for expanded clones, and some rows have none.

J gene	V gene	clone size	D gene	CDR3 protein	CDR3 DNA
TRBJ1-5	TRBV12-3/TRBV12-4	few	-	CASSLSPSRQHF	TGTGCCAGCAGTTTGTCCCCCAGCCGCCAGCATTTT
TRBJ2-3	TRBV29-1	-	TRBD2	CSVVKWGSSGGTDTQYF	TGCAGCGTTGTTAAATGGGGGTCTAGCGGGGGGACAGATACGCAGTATTTT
TRBJ1-4	TRBV7-2	few	-	CASSLSGSEKLFF	TGTGCCAGCAGCTTAAGCGGTAGTGAAAAACTGTTTTTT
TRBJ1-1	TRBV4-1	-	-	CASSPSVQALNTEAFF	TGCGCCAGCAGCCCATCGGTACAGGCTTTGAACACTGAAGCTTTCTTT
TRBJ1-2	TRBV6-6	-	-	CASSYETSPRGYTF	TGTGCCAGCAGTTACGAGACCTCACCTAGGGGCTACACCTTC
TRBJ1-2	TRBV9	-	-	CASSGSRTATYGYTF	TGTGCCAGCAGTGGGAGTCGGACAGCAACTTATGGCTACACCTTC
TRBJ1-2	TRBV12-3/TRBV12-4	-	TRBD1	CASSPVPGTAYGYTF	TGTGCCAGCAGCCCTGTTCCCGGGACAGCCTATGGCTACACCTTC
TRBJ1-2	TRBV20-1	-	-	CSARDTPNYGYTF	TGCAGTGCCCGGGACACTCCTAACTATGGCTACACCTTC
TRBJ2-1	TRBV12-5	-	-	CASGPGSSWEDEQFF	TGTGCTAGTGGTCCAGGGTCCTCCTGGGAGGATGAGCAGTTCTTC
TRBJ1-1	TRBV27	-	-	CASSYGGAGSTEAFF	TGTGCCAGCAGTTATGGCGGGGCGGGGAGCACTGAAGCTTTCTTT
TRBJ2-5	TRBV18	-	-	CASSPTGNFRETQYF	TGTGCCAGCTCGCCAACAGGGAATTTTCGGGAGACCCAGTACTTC
TRBJ1-1	TRBV20-1	-	-	CNAGAGARNLGTNTEAFF	TGCAATGCTGGGGCGGGGGCCAGGAACCTTGGCACGAACACTGAAGCTTTCTTT
TRBJ2-5	TRBV20-1	-	-	CSGSRTAGQETQYF	TGCAGTGGGTCCCGGACAGCAGGCCAAGAGACCCAGTACTTC
TRBJ2-2	TRBV9	-	-	CASSVSLGTEYANTGELFF	TGTGCCAGCAGCGTTAGCTTGGGGACTGAATACGCGAACACCGGGGAGCTGTTTTTT
TRBJ2-3	TRBV3-1	few	TRBD2	CASSQGTSGRTFTDTQYF	TGTGCCAGCAGCCAAGGGACTAGCGGGAGGACCTTCACAGATACGCAGTATTTT
TRBJ2-1	TRBV24-1	many	-	CATSEVTHNEQFF	TGTGCCACCAGTGAGGTCACTCACAATGAGCAGTTCTTC
TRBJ1-1	TRBV20-1	few	-	CSAETGEGGWTEAFF	TGCAGTGCTGAAACAGGCGAAGGGGGGTGGACTGAAGCTTTCTTT
TRBJ2-7	TRBV27	few	-	CASSLQGAREQYF	TGTGCCAGCAGTCTACAGGGTGCCAGAGAGCAGTACTTC
TRBJ1-2	TRBV4-2	few	-	CASSQEAKGGFGYTF	TGTGCCAGCAGCCAAGAGGCAAAGGGAGGGTTTGGCTACACCTTC
TRBJ2-1	TRBV6-5	many	-	CASSRNSGYNEQFF	TGTGCCAGCAGTCGAAACTCGGGATACAATGAGCAGTTCTTC
TRBJ2-1	TRBV27	-	TRBD2	CASSFKPGGGQFF	TGTGCCAGCAGTTTCAAACCCGGGGGGGGGCAGTTCTTC
TRBJ1-4	TRBV20-1	few	-	CSARRGPNEKLFF	TGCAGTGCTAGACGGGGTCCTAATGAAAAACTGTTTTTT
TRBJ1-4	TRBV7-2	few	-	CASRDGGEKLFF	TGTGCCAGCCGGGACGGGGGCGAAAAACTGTTTTTT
TRBJ2-1	TRBV5-1	many	-	CASSPRGSLYNEQFF	TGCGCCAGCAGCCCCCGCGGGTCCCTCTACAATGAGCAGTTCTTC
TRBJ1-5	TRBV5-6	-	-	CASSLGWGARNQPQHF	TGTGCCAGCAGCTTGGGTTGGGGGGCGAGGAATCAGCCCCAGCATTTT
TRBJ2-5	TRBV29-1	-	-	CSVEAGRYEQYF	TGCAGCGTTGAAGCCGGGCGGTATGAGCAGTACTTC
TRBJ1-4	TRBV7-2	once	TRBD1	CASRSQTGEGEKLFF	TGTGCCAGCAGATCCCAGACAGGGGAGGGAGAAAAACTGTTTTTT
TRBJ2-3	TRBV28	many	TRBD2	CASSSPMRLAGDTDTQYF	TGTGCCAGCAGTAGCCCCATGAGGCTAGCGGGGGACACAGATACGCAGTATTTT
TRBJ1-4	TRBV14	many	-	CASSRGGNEKLFF	TGTGCCAGCAGCCGGGGTGGTAATGAAAAACTGTTTTTT
TRBJ1-2	TRBV4-1	-	TRBD1	CASSPDRDFLYGYTF	TGCGCCAGCAGCCCAGACAGGGACTTCCTCTATGGCTACACCTTC
TRBJ1-5	TRBV12-5	-	-	CASGLVSSGNSNQPQHF	TGTGCTAGTGGTTTGGTATCGTCGGGGAATAGCAATCAGCCCCAGCATTTT
TRBJ1-4	TRBV3-1	-	-	CASSQPKGKLFF	TGTGCCAGCAGCCAACCGAAAGGAAAACTGTTTTTT
TRBJ2-7	TRBV7-9	-	TRBD2	CASSYSGGAHNEQYF	TGTGCCAGCAGCTATAGCGGGGGCGCTCACAATGAGCAGTACTTC
TRBJ1-1	TRBV12-3/TRBV12-4	-	-	CASRRGGSEAFF	TGTGCCAGCAGGAGGGGAGGGAGTGAAGCTTTCTTT
TRBJ2-7	TRBV4-2	few	-	CASSQERWGASYNEQYF	TGTGCCAGCAGCCAAGAGCGGTGGGGGGCCTCCTACAATGAGCAGTACTTC
TRBJ2-7	TRBV20-1	-	TRBD2	CSAKPQREGNEQYF	TGCAGTGCTAAGCCCCAGCGGGAGGGGAATGAGCAGTACTTC
TRBJ2-5	TRBV20-1	-	-	CSAHVRRGLETQYF	TGCAGTGCTCACGTTCGGAGGGGTTTAGAGACCCAGTACTTC
TRBJ1-5	TRBV12-3/TRBV12-4	-	TRBD1	CASSPTGQGGGGPQHF	TGTGCCAGCAGTCCTACGGGACAGGGGGGAGGCGGGCCCCAGCATTTT
TRBJ2-2	TRBV6-2/TRBV6-3	few	TRBD1	CASYRGRETGELFF	TGTGCCAGTTACAGGGGCAGGGAAACCGGGGAGCTGTTTTTT
TRBJ1-1	TRBV5-5	-	-	CASSLSSDGYAFF	TGTGCCAGCAGCTTGTCCAGCGACGGGTATGCTTTCTTT
TRBJ1-6	TRBV7-9	-	TRBD1	CASSSTGQGAPQALHF	TGTGCCAGCAGCTCCACTGGACAGGGGGCTCCTCAAGCCCTCCACTTT
TRBJ2-5	TRBV7-8	-	-	CASSLVRASSSPSQYF	TGTGCCAGCAGCTTAGTTAGGGCTAGCAGCTCCCCCTCCCAGTACTTC
TRBJ2-5	TRBV6-1	-	TRBD2	CASSEGGTRSETQYF	TGTGCCAGCAGTGAAGGGGGGACTAGATCGGAGACCCAGTACTTC